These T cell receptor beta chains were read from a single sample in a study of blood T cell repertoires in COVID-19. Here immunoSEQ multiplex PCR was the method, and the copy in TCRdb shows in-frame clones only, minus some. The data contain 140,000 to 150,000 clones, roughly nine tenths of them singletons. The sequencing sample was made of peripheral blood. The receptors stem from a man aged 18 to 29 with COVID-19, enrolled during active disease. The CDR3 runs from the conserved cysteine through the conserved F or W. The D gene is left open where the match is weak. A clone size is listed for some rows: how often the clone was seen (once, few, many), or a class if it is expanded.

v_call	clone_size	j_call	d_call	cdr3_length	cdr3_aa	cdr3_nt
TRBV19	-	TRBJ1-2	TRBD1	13	CASSPGTGYGYTF	TGTGCCAGTAGTCCAGGGACAGGCTATGGCTACACCTTC
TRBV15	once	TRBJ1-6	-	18	CATSRDKAGQDPHSPLHF	TGTGCCACCAGCAGAGATAAGGCGGGGCAGGACCCCCATTCACCCCTCCACTTT
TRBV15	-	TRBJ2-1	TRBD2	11	CATISAGLVFF	TGTGCCACTATTTCCGCTGGACTAGTATTCTTC
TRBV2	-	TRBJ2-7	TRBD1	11	CASGQGYEQYF	TGTGCCAGCGGACAGGGGTACGAGCAGTACTTC
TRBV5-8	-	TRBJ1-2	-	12	CATGTRNYGYTF	TGTGCCACCGGGACACGTAACTATGGCTACACCTTC
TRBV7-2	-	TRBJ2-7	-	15	CASSLGPTGTYEQYF	TGTGCCAGCAGCTTAGGCCCGACAGGTACCTACGAGCAGTACTTC
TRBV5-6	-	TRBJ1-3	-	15	CASSSAGPSGNTIYF	TGTGCCAGCAGCTCGGCAGGGCCCTCTGGAAACACCATATATTTT
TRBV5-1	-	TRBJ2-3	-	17	CASSSDRGGRITDTQYF	TGCGCCAGCAGCTCCGACCGTGGGGGGAGGATCACAGATACGCAGTATTTT
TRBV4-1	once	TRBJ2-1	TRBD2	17	CASSRAGTSGIYNEQFF	TGCGCCAGCAGCCGAGCCGGGACTAGCGGGATCTACAATGAGCAGTTCTTC
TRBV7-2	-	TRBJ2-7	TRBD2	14	CASSTTSGSYEQYF	TGTGCCAGCAGCACGACTAGCGGGAGCTACGAGCAGTACTTC
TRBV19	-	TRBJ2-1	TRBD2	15	CASSIWGTSHNEQFF	TGTGCCAGTAGTATCTGGGGGACTAGCCACAATGAGCAGTTCTTC
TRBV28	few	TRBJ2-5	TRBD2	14	CASSPGGSQETQYF	TGTGCCAGCTCCCCGGGGGGGAGTCAAGAGACCCAGTACTTC
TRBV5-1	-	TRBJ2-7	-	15	CASSLGDYRRYEQYF	TGCGCCAGCAGCTTAGGAGACTACCGACGCTACGAGCAGTACTTC
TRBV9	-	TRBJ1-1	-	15	CASSVVEGRDTEAFF	TGTGCCAGCAGCGTAGTCGAGGGAAGGGACACTGAAGCTTTCTTT
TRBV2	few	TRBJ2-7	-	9	CASSDGGLF	TGTGCCAGCAGTGATGGAGGGCTTTTC
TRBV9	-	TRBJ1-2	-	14	CASSGPGGGYGYTF	TGTGCCAGCAGCGGCCCCGGGGGGGGCTATGGCTACACCTTC